This is a list of T cell receptor beta chains from one sample in a study of shared clonotypes between healthy human individuals. TCRdb keeps only in-frame clones here, not all; method: immunoSEQ multiplex PCR. The sample shows about 1 million clones, 60% to 80% of them seen only once. The material sequenced was memory CD4+ T cells sorted from blood. These receptors came from a young man in good health. The CDR3 runs from the conserved cysteine through the conserved F or W. The D gene is left open where the match is weak. Expanded clones get a size class; other rows say once, few or many, or leave the size out.

D gene,V gene,J gene,clone size,CDR3 DNA,CDR3 protein
NA,TRBV20-1,TRBJ2-7,many,TGCAGTGCTAGGATAGAAAACGAGCAGTACTTC,CSARIENEQYF
NA,TRBV5-4,TRBJ2-7,NA,TGTGCCAGCAGCGCCCCCCAGGCTGCTTTGTACGAGCAGTACTTC,CASSAPQAALYEQYF
TRBD2,TRBV11-3,TRBJ2-3,NA,TGTGCCAGCAGCTCCTCAGCGGGAGCGGCAGATACGCAGTATTTT,CASSSSAGAADTQYF
NA,TRBV18,TRBJ1-3,once,TGTGCCAGCTCACCGGAGGGGTTCTCGGGAAACACCATATATTTT,CASSPEGFSGNTIYF
NA,TRBV2,TRBJ1-5,many,TGTGCCAGCAGTGAACAGGCAGGGTATCAGCCCCAGCATTTT,CASSEQAGYQPQHF
NA,TRBV6-6,TRBJ2-2,NA,TGTGCCAGCTCGGGGGGAACAGGGAGAAGCGGGGAGCTGTTTTTT,CASSGGTGRSGELFF
NA,TRBV7-2,TRBJ2-1,NA,TGTGCCAGCAGCTCCCCCCCGACTTGGAGGCAGTTCTTC,CASSSPPTWRQFF
TRBD1,TRBV19,TRBJ1-2,few,TGTGCCAGTAGTAGTCAAGACAGGGGGCCTGGCTACACCTTC,CASSSQDRGPGYTF
NA,TRBV6-5,TRBJ1-5,NA,TGTGCCAGCACCCAAGGAACTAATCAGCCCCAGCATTTT,CASTQGTNQPQHF
NA,TRBV5-1,TRBJ2-3,NA,TGCGCCAGCAGCTTGAACCAGGCGACAGATACGCAGTATTTT,CASSLNQATDTQYF
NA,TRBV15,TRBJ2-7,NA,TGTGCCACCAGCCGCGGACGGACGACCTACGAGCAGTACTTC,CATSRGRTTYEQYF
NA,TRBV14,TRBJ1-1,NA,TGTGCCAGCAGCCAAGAGGTAACAGGCTCACTAGATGAAGCTTTCTTT,CASSQEVTGSLDEAFF
TRBD1,TRBV10-2,TRBJ2-7,NA,TGCGCCAGCAGTGAGCTCGGGACAGGGCGCTACGAGCAGTACTTC,CASSELGTGRYEQYF
TRBD1,TRBV14,TRBJ2-2,few,TGTGCCAGCAGCCAATGGGACAGAAACACCGGGGAGCTGTTTTTT,CASSQWDRNTGELFF
NA,TRBV5-4,TRBJ2-3,many,TGTGCCAGCAGCTCCTCGACAGTAGCGAGGGGGTCAGATACGCAGTATTTT,CASSSSTVARGSDTQYF
TRBD1,TRBV7-2,TRBJ2-7,once,TGTGCCAGCAGCTTAGAGTACGCGGGACAGGGGCTCTCCTACGAGCAGTACTTC,CASSLEYAGQGLSYEQYF
NA,TRBV6-1,TRBJ1-6,NA,TGTGCCAGCAGTGATCAGGGGATAACCTCACCCCTCCACTTT,CASSDQGITSPLHF
NA,TRBV28,TRBJ1-4,NA,TGTGCCACCCTACGTCCGAACGGTGAAAAACTGTTTTTT,CATLRPNGEKLFF
TRBD2,TRBV5-1,TRBJ2-3,NA,TGCGCCAGCAGTCCGGGACTAGCGCTGACAGATACGCAGTATTTT,CASSPGLALTDTQYF
TRBD1,TRBV7-9,TRBJ1-2,NA,TGTGCCAGCATGGGGGACAGGGTCTTTCTCTATGGCTACACCTTC,CASMGDRVFLYGYTF
NA,TRBV5-4,TRBJ1-2,NA,TGTGCCAGCAGCTTCCCAGCCGACTATGGCTACACCTTC,CASSFPADYGYTF
TRBD1,TRBV19,TRBJ2-1,NA,TGTGCCAGTAGTATCGCCCCGGGACAGAGCAATGAGCAGTTCTTC,CASSIAPGQSNEQFF
TRBD1,TRBV19,TRBJ2-5,NA,TGTGCCAGTAGTGCGACAGGGAAACGGGAGACCCAGTACTTC,CASSATGKRETQYF
TRBD2,TRBV12-5,TRBJ2-3,NA,TGTGCTAGTGGTTTGGGCGGACTAGCGGGAGGAACTACAGATACGCAGTATTTT,CASGLGGLAGGTTDTQYF
NA,TRBV5-1,TRBJ2-1,NA,TGCGCCAGCAGCTTGGGTGGGGGCCGGGATGAGCAGTTCTTC,CASSLGGGRDEQFF
NA,TRBV6-1,TRBJ2-6,NA,TGTGCCAGCAGGTCAGGACCTGGGGCCAACGTCCTGACTTTC,CASRSGPGANVLTF
TRBD1,TRBV27,TRBJ1-4,NA,TGTGCCAGCAGTCGACAGGGCCCTAATGAAAAACTGTTTTTT,CASSRQGPNEKLFF
TRBD1,TRBV4-3,TRBJ2-3,NA,TGCGCCAGCAGCCTGACAGGGGGCCCCTATACGCAGTATTTT,CASSLTGGPYTQYF
TRBD2,TRBV7-2,TRBJ2-5,once,TGTGCCAGCAGCAAAGGACTAGCGCAAGAGACCCAGTACTTC,CASSKGLAQETQYF
TRBD1,TRBV19,TRBJ1-1,NA,TGTGCCAGTAGTACCCCCGCAGGGGGATCGGTCACTGAAGCTTTCTTT,CASSTPAGGSVTEAFF
NA,TRBV6-4,TRBJ2-1,once,TGTGCCAGCAGTTCCGACGGGGGTTCCTACAATGAGCAGTTCTTC,CASSSDGGSYNEQFF
NA,TRBV30,TRBJ2-2,NA,TGTGCCTGGGTGGATCCGGGAAAGAACACCGGGGAGCTGTTTTTT,CAWVDPGKNTGELFF
TRBD1,TRBV29-1,TRBJ2-7,NA,TGCAGCGCCCGACAGGGTGGAACCTACGAGCAGTACTTC,CSARQGGTYEQYF
NA,TRBV5-1,TRBJ1-5,once,TGCGCCAGCAGCTTGGTCCCCGGGCAGCCCCAGCATTTT,CASSLVPGQPQHF
TRBD1,TRBV4-1,TRBJ1-2,NA,TGCGCCAGCAGCCAACGGGACAGGGAGGGCGGCTACACCTTC,CASSQRDREGGYTF
NA,TRBV2,TRBJ2-1,NA,TGTGCCAGCAGTCCCCGTCCGGGAGCTTCGGGTAATGAGCAGTTCTTC,CASSPRPGASGNEQFF
TRBD1,TRBV4-1,TRBJ1-1,NA,TGCGCCAGCAGCCAAGGAATGAGGGGGCAGACTGAAGCTTTCTTT,CASSQGMRGQTEAFF
NA,TRBV6-1,TRBJ1-5,many,TGTGCCAGCACGCCAGGGCCCAATCAGCCCCAGCATTTT,CASTPGPNQPQHF
NA,TRBV6-6,TRBJ2-1,NA,TGTGCCAGCAGTTACCGGGAGCGAAACAATGAGCAGTTCTTC,CASSYRERNNEQFF
TRBD1,TRBV7-7,TRBJ2-7,NA,TGTGCTAGCAGCTTAGTTAGGGACAGACCTTTCTACGAGCAGTACTTC,CASSLVRDRPFYEQYF
NA,TRBV30,TRBJ1-1,NA,TGTGCCTGGAGTGTGAACAGGCGGACCGACGAAGCTTTCTTT,CAWSVNRRTDEAFF
NA,TRBV5-1,TRBJ1-5,NA,TGCGCCAGCAGCTTATTTCTCCAGGAGTGCGATCAGCCCCAGCATTTT,CASSLFLQECDQPQHF
NA,TRBV21-1,TRBJ1-1,few,TGTGCCAGCAGCAAACAGGGGCCGGCGAACACTGAAGCTTTCTTT,CASSKQGPANTEAFF
TRBD1,TRBV5-5,TRBJ2-1,NA,TGTGCCAGCAGCCCTGGGACAGGGGGCGCCACCTACAATGAGCAGTTCTTC,CASSPGTGGATYNEQFF
NA,TRBV10-3,TRBJ2-5,once,TGTGCCATCGCACAGGGTAGGGAGACCCAGTACTTC,CAIAQGRETQYF
NA,TRBV19,TRBJ1-1,NA,TGTGCCAGTAGTTTTATTTGGGGGACCACTGAAGCTTTCTTT,CASSFIWGTTEAFF